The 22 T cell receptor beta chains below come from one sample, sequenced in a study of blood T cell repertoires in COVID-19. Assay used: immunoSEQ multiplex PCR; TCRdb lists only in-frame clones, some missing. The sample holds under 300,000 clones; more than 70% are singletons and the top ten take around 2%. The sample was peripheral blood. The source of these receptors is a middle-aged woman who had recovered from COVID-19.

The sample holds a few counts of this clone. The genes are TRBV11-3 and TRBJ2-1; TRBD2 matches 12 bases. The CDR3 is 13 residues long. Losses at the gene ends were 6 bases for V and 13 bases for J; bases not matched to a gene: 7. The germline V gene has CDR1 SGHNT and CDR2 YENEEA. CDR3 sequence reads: CASSLTSGSLQFF. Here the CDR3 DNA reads TGTGCCAGCAGTCTGACTAGCGGGAGCCTCCAGTTCTTC. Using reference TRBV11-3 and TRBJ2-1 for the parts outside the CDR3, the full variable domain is EAGVVQSPRYKIIEKKQPVAFWCNPISGHNTLYWYLQNLGQGPELLIRYENEEAVDDSQLPKDRFSAERLKGVDSTLKIQPAELGDSAVYLCASSLTSGSLQFFGPGTRLTVL.

In nucleotides, the CDR3 is TGCAGCGTTATTCAGGGGGGCAATCAGCCCCAGCATTTT. Protein product: CSVIQGGNQPQHF. The chain joins TRBV29-1 to TRBJ1-5; 7 bases are a match to TRBD1. CDR1 is SQVTM, CDR2 ANQGSEA, per germline. The length of the CDR3 is 13 residues. The trim removed 5 bases at V and 2 bases at J, leaving 3 bases unmatched.

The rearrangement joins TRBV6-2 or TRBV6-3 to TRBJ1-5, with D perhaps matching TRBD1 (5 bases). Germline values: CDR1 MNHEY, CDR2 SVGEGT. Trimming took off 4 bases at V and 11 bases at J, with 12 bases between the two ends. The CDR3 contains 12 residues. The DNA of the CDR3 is TGTGCCAGCAGTTTCCCCGGGACTGCCCAGCATTTT. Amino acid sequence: CASSFPGTAQHF.

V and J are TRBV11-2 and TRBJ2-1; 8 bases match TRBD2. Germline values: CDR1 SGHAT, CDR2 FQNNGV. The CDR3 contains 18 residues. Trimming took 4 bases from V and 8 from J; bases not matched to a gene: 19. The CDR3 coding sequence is TGTGCCAGCAGCTCAACGGGACTATCGGGAGGGCCTTTGGATGAGCAGTTCTTC. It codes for CASSSTGLSGGPLDEQFF.

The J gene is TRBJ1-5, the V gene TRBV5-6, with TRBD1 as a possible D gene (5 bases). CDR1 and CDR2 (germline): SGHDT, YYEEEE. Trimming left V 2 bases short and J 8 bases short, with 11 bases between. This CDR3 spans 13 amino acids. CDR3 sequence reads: CASSFGAKEPQHF. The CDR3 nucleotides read TGTGCCAGCAGCTTTGGGGCGAAGGAGCCCCAGCATTTT.

CDR3 nucleotides: TGTGCCAGCAGCTCAACTAGCGGGGGAGGTTGGGAGACCCAGTACTTC. Translated: CASSSTSGGGWETQYF. V usage is TRBV7-6 and J usage is TRBJ2-5; the match to TRBD2 covers 11 bases. CDR3 length: 16 amino acids. V shed 4 bases and J 5 bases; nucleotides not matched to a gene: 9. CDR1 is SGHVS, CDR2 FNYEAQ, per germline.

The CDR3 protein is CASSSGTTNTGELFF. DNA for the CDR3: TGCGCCAGCAGCTCCGGGACTACGAACACCGGGGAGCTGTTTTTT. This sequence joins TRBV5-1 and TRBJ2-2; TRBD2 agrees at 7 bases. The CDR3 totals 15 residues. The V gene's germline CDR1 is SGHRS and CDR2 YFSETQ. J was trimmed by 0 bases and V by 3 bases; bases with no gene match: 2.

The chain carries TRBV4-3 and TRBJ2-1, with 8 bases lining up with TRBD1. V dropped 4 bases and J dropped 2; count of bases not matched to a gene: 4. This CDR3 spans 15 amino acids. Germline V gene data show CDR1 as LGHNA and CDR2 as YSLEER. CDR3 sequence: CASSRVQGAYNEQFF. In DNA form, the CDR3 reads TGCGCCAGCAGCCGCGTACAGGGGGCCTACAATGAGCAGTTCTTC.

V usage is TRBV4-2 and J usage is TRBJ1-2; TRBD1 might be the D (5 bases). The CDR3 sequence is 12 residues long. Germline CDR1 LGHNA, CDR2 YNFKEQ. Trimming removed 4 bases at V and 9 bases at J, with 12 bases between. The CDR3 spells CASSPMGGSYTF. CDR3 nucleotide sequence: TGTGCCAGCAGCCCAATGGGGGGAAGCTACACCTTC.

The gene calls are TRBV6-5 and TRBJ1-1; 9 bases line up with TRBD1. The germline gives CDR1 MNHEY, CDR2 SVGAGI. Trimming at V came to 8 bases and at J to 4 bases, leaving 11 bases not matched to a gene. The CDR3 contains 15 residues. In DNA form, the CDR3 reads TGTGCCAGCGCGAAATCGAGGACAGGGGCCACTGAAGCTTTCTTT. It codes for CASAKSRTGATEAFF.

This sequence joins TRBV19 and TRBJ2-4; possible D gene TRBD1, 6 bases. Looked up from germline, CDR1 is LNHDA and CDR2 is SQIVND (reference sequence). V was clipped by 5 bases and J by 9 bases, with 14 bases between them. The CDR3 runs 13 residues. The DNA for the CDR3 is TGTGCCAGTAGTTTCCAGGGGCCGGCCATTCAGTACTTC. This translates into CASSFQGPAIQYF.

The CDR3 bases are TGTGCCAGCATACAGGGGGCGAGTCAGCCCCAGCATTTT. It is translated as CASIQGASQPQHF. The chain combines TRBV28 with TRBJ1-5; 9 bases fit TRBD1. The CDR3 is 13 amino acids. The germline V gene has CDR1 MDHEN and CDR2 SYDVKM. After removal of 7 bases from V and 6 bases from J, the junction contained 4 bases not matched to a gene.

CDR3 region: CASSLVAGGSQYF. In DNA, the CDR3 is TGTGCCAGCAGCCTCGTCGCAGGGGGATCGCAGTACTTC. This chain uses TRBV5-6 with TRBJ2-7; TRBD1 matches at 7 bases. The CDR3 extends over 13 amino acids. Germline V gives CDR1 SGHDT, CDR2 YYEEEE. J lost 9 bases, V lost 4 bases, and 10 bases had no gene match.

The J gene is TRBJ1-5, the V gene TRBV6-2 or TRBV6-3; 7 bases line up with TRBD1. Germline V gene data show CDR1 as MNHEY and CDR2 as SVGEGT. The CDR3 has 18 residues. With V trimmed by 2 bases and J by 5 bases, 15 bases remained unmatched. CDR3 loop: CASSYEEGATGWDQPQHF. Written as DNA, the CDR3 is TGTGCCAGCAGTTACGAGGAGGGGGCTACGGGGTGGGATCAGCCCCAGCATTTT.

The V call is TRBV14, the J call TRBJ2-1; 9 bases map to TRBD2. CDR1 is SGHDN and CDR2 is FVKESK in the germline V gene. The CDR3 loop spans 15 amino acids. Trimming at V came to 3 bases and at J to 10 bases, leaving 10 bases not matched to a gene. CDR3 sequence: CASSQRLAALGEQFF. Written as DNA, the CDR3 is TGTGCCAGCAGCCAGCGACTAGCGGCCTTAGGGGAGCAGTTCTTC.

The CDR3 spells CSASGWPGANVLTF. The CDR3 nucleotides are TGCAGTGCTAGTGGGTGGCCTGGGGCCAACGTCCTGACTTTC. The chain recombines TRBV20-1 with TRBJ2-6; D not resolved. This CDR3 contains 14 residues. Trimming cost V 3 bases and J 2 bases, with 8 bases left between them. Germline CDR1 is DFQATT and CDR2 is SNEGSKA (reference sequence).

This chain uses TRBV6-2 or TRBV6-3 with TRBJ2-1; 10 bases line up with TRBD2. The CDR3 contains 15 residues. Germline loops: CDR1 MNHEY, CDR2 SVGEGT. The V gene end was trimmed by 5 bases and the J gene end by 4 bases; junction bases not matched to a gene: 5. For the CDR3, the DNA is TGTGCCAGCAGTGCTTGGACTAGCGGTTACAATGAGCAGTTCTTC. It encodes CASSAWTSGYNEQFF.

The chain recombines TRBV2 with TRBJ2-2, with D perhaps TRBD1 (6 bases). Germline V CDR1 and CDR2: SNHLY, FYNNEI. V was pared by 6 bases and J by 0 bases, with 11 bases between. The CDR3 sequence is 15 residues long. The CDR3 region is CASRLQGPNTGELFF. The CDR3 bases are TGTGCCAGCAGATTACAGGGTCCGAACACCGGGGAGCTGTTTTTT. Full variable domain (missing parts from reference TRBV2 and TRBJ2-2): EPEVTQTPSHQVTQMGQEVILRCVPISNHLYFYWYRQILGQKVEFLVSFYNNEISEKSEIFDDQFSVERPDGSNFTLKIRSTKLEDSAMYFCASRLQGPNTGELFFGEGSRLTVL.

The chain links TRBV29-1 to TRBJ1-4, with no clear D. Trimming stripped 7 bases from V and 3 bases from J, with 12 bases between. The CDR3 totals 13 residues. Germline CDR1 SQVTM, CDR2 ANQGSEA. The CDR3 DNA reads TGCAGCGGCCATGGAGGAGCTAATGAAAAACTGTTTTTT. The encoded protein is CSGHGGANEKLFF.

The CDR3: CASSPGTGSTDTQYF. CDR3 nucleotides: TGTGCCAGCAGCCCTGGGACAGGTAGCACAGATACGCAGTATTTT. The gene calls are TRBV7-9 and TRBJ2-3; 8 nucleotides align to TRBD1. V lost 5 bases, J lost 0 bases, and 4 bases stayed unmatched. The germline V gene encodes CDR1 SEHNR and CDR2 FQNEAQ (reference sequence). The CDR3 length is 15 residues.

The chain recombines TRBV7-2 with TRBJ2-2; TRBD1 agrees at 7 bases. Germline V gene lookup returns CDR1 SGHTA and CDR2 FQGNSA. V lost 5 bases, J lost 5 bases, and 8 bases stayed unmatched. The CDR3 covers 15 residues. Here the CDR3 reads CASSLGTVRTGELFF. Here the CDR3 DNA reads TGTGCCAGCAGCCTCGGGACAGTCAGGACCGGGGAGCTGTTTTTT.

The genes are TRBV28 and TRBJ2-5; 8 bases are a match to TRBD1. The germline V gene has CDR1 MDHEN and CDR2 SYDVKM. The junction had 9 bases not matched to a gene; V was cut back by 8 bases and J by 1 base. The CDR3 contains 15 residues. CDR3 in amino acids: CASGKQGTGQETQYF. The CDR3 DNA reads TGTGCCAGCGGAAAACAAGGGACAGGCCAAGAGACCCAGTACTTC.